This T cell receptor beta chain was sequenced during a study of T cells in Graves' hyperthyroidism and ophthalmopathy. Per germline, CDR1 SEHNR and CDR2 FQNEAQ (reference sequence). CDR3 length: 17 residues. Researchers took RNA transcripts and amplified the TCR beta CDR3 regions from them. The primer set for the first-round RT-PCR of the TCR CDR3 was HTBI. TCRdb processed the multiplex PCR reads anew with MiXCR; each CDR3 protein has one entry. Found here are about 53,000 distinct CDR3 sequences, less than 50% of them singletons; the top ten hold roughly 12%. About this clonotype: One end of the junction does not line up with germline, which may come from a read error.

The sequence was collected from a woman younger than 45 with Graves' ophthalmopathy. Sequenced: blood. J is TRBJ2-1 and V is TRBV7-9; 8 bases line up with TRBD2. CDR3 DNA sequence: TGTGCCGGCAGCCCAGCGGGGGCGGTAGCTGGAGGCAATGAGCAGTTCTTC. Its protein is CAGSPAGAVAGGNEQFF.